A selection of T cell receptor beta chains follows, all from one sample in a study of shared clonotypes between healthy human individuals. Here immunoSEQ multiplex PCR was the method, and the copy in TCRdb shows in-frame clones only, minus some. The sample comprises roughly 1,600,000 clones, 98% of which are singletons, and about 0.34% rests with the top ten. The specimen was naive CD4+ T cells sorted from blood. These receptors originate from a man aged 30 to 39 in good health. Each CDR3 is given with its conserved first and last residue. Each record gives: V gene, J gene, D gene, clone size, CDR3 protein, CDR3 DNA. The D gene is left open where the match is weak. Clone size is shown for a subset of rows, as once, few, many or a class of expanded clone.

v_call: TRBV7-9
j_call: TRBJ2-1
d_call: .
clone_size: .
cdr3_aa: CAGLGAMNNEQFF
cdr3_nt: TGTGCCGGCCTGGGGGCCATGAACAATGAGCAGTTCTTC

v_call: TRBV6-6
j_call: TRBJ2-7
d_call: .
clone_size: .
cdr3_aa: CASSYRQANSYEQYF
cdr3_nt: TGTGCCAGCAGTTACAGACAGGCCAACTCCTACGAGCAGTACTTC

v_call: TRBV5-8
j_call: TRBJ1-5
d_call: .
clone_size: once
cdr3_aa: CASSLDRPSNQPQHF
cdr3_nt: TGTGCCAGCAGCTTGGACAGGCCTAGCAATCAGCCCCAGCATTTT

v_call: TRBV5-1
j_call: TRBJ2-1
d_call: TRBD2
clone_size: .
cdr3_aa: CASSLVSSGENEQFF
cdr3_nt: TGCGCCAGCAGCTTGGTGTCTAGCGGGGAGAATGAGCAGTTCTTC

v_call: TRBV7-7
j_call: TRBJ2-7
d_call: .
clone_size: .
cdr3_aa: CASSLSEGSEQYF
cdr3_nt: TGTGCCAGCAGCTTAAGTGAAGGGAGCGAGCAGTACTTC

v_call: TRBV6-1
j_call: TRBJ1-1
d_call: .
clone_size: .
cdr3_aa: CASSAKTAGDTEAFF
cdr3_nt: TGTGCCAGCAGCGCTAAGACAGCGGGCGACACTGAAGCTTTCTTT

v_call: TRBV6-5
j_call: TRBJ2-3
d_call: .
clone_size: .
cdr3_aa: CASSYSQATDTQYF
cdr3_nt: TGTGCCAGCAGTTACTCCCAAGCCACAGATACGCAGTATTTT

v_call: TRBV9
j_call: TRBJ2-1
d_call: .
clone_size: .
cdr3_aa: CASSGSTANEQFF
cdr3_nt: TGTGCCAGCAGCGGGTCTACGGCTAATGAGCAGTTCTTC

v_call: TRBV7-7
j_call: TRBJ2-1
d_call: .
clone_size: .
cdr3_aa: CASSLVPGSHNEQFF
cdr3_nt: TGTGCTAGCAGCTTAGTTCCCGGGAGCCACAATGAGCAGTTCTTC

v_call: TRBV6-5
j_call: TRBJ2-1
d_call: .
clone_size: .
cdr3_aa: CASSRGTLGNEQFF
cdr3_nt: TGTGCCAGCAGCCGCGGGACGTTGGGGAATGAGCAGTTCTTC

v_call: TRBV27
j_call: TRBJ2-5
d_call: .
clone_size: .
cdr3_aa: CASSYRTPGGTQYF
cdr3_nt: TGTGCCAGCAGCTACCGGACTCCCGGCGGGACCCAGTACTTC

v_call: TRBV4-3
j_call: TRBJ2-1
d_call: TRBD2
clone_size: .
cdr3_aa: CASSPGASGINEQFF
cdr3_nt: TGCGCCAGCAGCCCGGGGGCTAGCGGGATAAATGAGCAGTTCTTC

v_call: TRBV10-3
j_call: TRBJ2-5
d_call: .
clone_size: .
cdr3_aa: CAISDRRKEGETQYF
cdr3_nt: TGTGCCATCAGTGACCGGCGGAAAGAGGGGGAGACCCAGTACTTC

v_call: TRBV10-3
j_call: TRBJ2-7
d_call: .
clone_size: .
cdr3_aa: CAISESRVANEQYF
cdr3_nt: TGTGCCATCAGTGAGTCCAGGGTGGCGAACGAGCAGTACTTC

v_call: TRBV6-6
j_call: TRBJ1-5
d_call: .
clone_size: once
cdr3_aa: CASRQGSSNQPQHF
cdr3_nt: TGTGCCAGCAGACAGGGATCGAGCAATCAGCCCCAGCATTTT

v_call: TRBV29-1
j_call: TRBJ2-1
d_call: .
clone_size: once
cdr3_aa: CSVGGGAASYNEQFF
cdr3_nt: TGCAGCGTTGGAGGGGGGGCGGCCTCCTACAATGAGCAGTTCTTC

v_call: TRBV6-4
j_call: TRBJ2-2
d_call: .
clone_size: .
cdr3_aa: CATETSSNTGELFF
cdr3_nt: TGTGCCACCGAAACCAGCTCGAACACCGGGGAGCTGTTTTTT

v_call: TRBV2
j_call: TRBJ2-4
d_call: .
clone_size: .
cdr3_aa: CASRPNLGENIQYF
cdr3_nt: TGTGCCAGCAGGCCAAACCTAGGGGAAAACATTCAGTACTTC

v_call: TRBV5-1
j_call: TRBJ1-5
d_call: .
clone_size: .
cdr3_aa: CASSLGPPGQRLYSNQPQHF
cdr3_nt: TGCGCCAGCAGCTTGGGTCCGCCGGGGCAGAGACTCTATAGCAATCAGCCCCAGCATTTT

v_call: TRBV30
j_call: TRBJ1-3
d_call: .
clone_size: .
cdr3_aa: CAWSVLAGNTIYF
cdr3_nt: TGTGCCTGGAGTGTGTTGGCTGGAAACACCATATATTTT

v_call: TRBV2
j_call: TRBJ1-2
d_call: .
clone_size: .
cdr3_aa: CASRVDRSF
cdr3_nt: TGTGCCAGCAGGGTTGACAGATCCTTC

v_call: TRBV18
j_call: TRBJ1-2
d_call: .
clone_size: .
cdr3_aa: CASSPDARGLGYTF
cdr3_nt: TGTGCCAGCTCACCGGATGCGAGGGGCCTTGGCTACACCTTC

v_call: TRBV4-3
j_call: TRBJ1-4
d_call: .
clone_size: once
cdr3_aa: CASSQAPGPKLFF
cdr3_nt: TGCGCCAGCAGCCAGGCCCCTGGTCCTAAACTGTTTTTT

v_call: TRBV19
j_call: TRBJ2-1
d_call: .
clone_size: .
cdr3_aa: CASTVAGLYNEQFF
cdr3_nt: TGTGCCAGTACCGTCGCGGGGCTATACAATGAGCAGTTCTTC

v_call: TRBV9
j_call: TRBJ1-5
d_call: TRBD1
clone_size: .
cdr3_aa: CASSLGTGGDQPQHF
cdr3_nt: TGTGCCAGCAGCCTCGGGACAGGGGGTGATCAGCCCCAGCATTTT

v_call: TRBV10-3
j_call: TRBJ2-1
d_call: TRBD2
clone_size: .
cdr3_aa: CAIRGREGSYNEQFF
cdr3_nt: TGTGCCATCCGCGGGCGGGAGGGCTCCTACAATGAGCAGTTCTTC

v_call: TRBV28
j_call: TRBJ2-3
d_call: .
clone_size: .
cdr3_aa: CASRDWATDTQYF
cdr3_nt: TGTGCCAGCAGAGACTGGGCCACAGATACGCAGTATTTT

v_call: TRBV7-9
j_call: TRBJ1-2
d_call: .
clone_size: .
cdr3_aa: CASSPGGGLGYTF
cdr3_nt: TGTGCCAGCAGCCCGGGAGGGGGTCTTGGCTACACCTTC

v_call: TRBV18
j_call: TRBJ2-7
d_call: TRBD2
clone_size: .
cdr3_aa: CASSTPGGYEQYF
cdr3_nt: TGTGCCAGCTCAACGCCGGGGGGCTACGAGCAGTACTTC

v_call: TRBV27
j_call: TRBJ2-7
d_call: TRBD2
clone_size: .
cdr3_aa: CASSPILAGHDYEQYF
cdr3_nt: TGTGCCAGCAGTCCGATTCTAGCGGGACACGACTACGAGCAGTACTTC

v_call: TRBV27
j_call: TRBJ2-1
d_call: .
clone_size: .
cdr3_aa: CASSPRPYNEQFF
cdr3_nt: TGTGCCAGCAGTCCCCGACCGTACAATGAGCAGTTCTTC

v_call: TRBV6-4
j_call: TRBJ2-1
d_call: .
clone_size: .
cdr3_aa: CASSFGAYNEQFF
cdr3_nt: TGTGCCAGCAGTTTTGGCGCCTACAATGAGCAGTTCTTC

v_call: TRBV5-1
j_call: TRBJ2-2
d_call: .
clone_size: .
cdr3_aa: CASRVPGTPNTGELFF
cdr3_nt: TGCGCCAGCAGAGTGCCCGGGACACCGAACACCGGGGAGCTGTTTTTT

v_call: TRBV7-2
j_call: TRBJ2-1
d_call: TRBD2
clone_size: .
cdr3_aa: CASSPRRDYYNEQFF
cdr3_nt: TGTGCCAGCAGCCCGAGGAGGGACTACTACAATGAGCAGTTCTTC

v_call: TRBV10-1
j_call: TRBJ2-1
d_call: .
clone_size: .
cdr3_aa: CASSPGGSYNEQFF
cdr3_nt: TGCGCCAGCTCCCCCGGTGGCTCCTACAATGAGCAGTTCTTC

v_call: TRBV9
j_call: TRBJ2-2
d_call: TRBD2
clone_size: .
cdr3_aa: CASSVGSGRPTGTGELFF
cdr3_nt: TGTGCCAGCAGCGTAGGTAGCGGGAGGCCCACGGGCACCGGGGAGCTGTTTTTT

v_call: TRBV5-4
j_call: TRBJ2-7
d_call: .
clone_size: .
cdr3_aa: CASSLDSISYEQYF
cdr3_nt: TGTGCCAGCAGCCTGGACAGCATCTCCTACGAGCAGTACTTC

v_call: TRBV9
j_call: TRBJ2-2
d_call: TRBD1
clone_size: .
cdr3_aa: CASRPGQSQTGELFF
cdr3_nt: TGTGCCAGCAGACCGGGACAGAGCCAGACCGGGGAGCTGTTTTTT

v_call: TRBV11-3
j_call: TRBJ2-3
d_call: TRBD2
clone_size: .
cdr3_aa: CASSSGLTISSTDTQYF
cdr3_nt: TGTGCCAGCAGCTCGGGACTAACGATTTCTAGCACAGATACGCAGTATTTT

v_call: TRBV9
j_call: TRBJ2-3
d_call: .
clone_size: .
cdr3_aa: CASSAQGGDTQYF
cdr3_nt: TGTGCCAGCAGCGCCCAGGGGGGAGATACGCAGTATTTT

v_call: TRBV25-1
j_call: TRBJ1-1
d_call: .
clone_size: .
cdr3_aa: CASSDLAGAGEAFF
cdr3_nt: TGTGCCAGCAGTGACCTTGCAGGTGCTGGAGAAGCTTTCTTT

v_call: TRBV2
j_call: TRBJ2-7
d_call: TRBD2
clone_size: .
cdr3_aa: CASMYGLAVVYEQYF
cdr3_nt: TGTGCCAGCATGTATGGACTAGCGGTAGTTTACGAGCAGTACTTC

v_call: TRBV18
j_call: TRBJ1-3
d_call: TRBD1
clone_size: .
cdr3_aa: CASSPDRTGNTIYF
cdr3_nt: TGTGCCAGCTCACCGGACAGGACTGGAAACACCATATATTTT

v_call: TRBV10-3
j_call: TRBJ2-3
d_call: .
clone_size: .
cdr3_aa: CAISVKGSDTQYF
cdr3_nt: TGTGCCATCAGTGTCAAGGGATCAGATACGCAGTATTTT

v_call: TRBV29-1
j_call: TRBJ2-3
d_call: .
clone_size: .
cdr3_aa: CSVDGGLADTQYF
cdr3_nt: TGCAGCGTTGATGGCGGTCTTGCAGATACGCAGTATTTT

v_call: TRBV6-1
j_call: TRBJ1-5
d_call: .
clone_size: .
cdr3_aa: CASSDGGRPQHF
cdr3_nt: TGTGCCAGCAGTGATGGGGGACGGCCCCAGCATTTT

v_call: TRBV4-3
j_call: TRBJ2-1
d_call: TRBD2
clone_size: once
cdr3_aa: CASSQYSGSYNEQFF
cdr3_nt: TGCGCCAGCAGCCAATACAGCGGGAGCTACAATGAGCAGTTCTTC

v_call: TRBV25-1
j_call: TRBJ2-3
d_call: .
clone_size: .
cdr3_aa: CASSVGRATDTQYF
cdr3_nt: TGTGCCAGCAGCGTCGGCAGAGCCACAGATACGCAGTATTTT

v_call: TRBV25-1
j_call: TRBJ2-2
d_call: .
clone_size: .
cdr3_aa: CASSDRNTGELFF
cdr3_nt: TGTGCCAGCAGCGATCGGAACACCGGGGAGCTGTTTTTT

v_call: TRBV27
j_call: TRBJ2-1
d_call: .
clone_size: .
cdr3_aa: CASSLLVPQVYNEQFF
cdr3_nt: TGTGCCAGCAGTTTATTAGTCCCCCAAGTCTACAATGAGCAGTTCTTC

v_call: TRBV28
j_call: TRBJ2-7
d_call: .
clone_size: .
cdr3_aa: CASSSARTGFGEQYF
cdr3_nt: TGTGCCAGCAGTTCCGCCCGAACAGGTTTCGGCGAGCAGTACTTC

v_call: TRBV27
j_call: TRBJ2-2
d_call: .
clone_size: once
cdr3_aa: CASSWGLLNTGELFF
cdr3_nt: TGTGCCAGCAGTTGGGGACTTCTGAACACCGGGGAGCTGTTTTTT